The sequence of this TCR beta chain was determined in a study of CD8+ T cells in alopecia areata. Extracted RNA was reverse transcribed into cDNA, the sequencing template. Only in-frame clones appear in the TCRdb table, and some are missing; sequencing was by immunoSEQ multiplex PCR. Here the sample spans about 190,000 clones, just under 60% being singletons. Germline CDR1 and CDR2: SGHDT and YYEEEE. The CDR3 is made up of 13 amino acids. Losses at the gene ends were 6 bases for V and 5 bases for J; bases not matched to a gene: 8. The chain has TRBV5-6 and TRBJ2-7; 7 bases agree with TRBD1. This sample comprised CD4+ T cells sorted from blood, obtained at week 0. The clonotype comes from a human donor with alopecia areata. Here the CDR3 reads CASNPTGSDEQYF. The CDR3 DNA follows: TGTGCCAGCAACCCGACAGGGTCCGACGAGCAGTACTTC.